This T cell receptor (beta chain) was captured in a study of T cell repertoires in cytomegalovirus infection. Study background: CMV infection together with matching HLA type was indicated by public TCR beta signatures.

V was cut by 2 bases and J by 2 bases, with 13 bases left in between. The CDR3 spans 16 residues. CDR1 is MDHEN and CDR2 is SYDVKM in the germline V gene. TCRdb reprocessed the reads via MiXCR and lists one record per CDR3 protein. Of hundreds of thousands of distinct CDR3 sequences in the sample, 30% to 35% were seen once. A note on this clonotype: Its antigen is unknown.

The sequencing used cultured CD8+ T cells from PBMCs, collected from culture after CMV antigen stimulation. This sequence was found in a human donor in good health (CMV status not recorded). Some clones in this sample may be carry-over from other donors' samples. The V gene is TRBV28, the J gene TRBJ2-1, with D possibly called TRBD1 or TRBD2 (5 bases each). The CDR3 coding sequence is TGTGCCAGCAGTTTAAAGGGGACGGGCCCCTACAATGAGCAGTTCTTC. Encoded protein: CASSLKGTGPYNEQFF.